What follows is one T cell receptor beta chain and its context. Its antigen remains unknown. CDR1 and CDR2 (germline): MDHEN, SYDVKM. The ends were cut back, 2 bases at V and 1 base at J, with 11 bases in the middle. The CDR3 extends over 15 amino acids. The data were obtained in a study of post-analysis software for immune sequencing data. Study-level findings and limits: Relative to controls, patients had 4 or 5 TRBV segments at higher frequency, with TRBV5-6, TRBV5-1 and TRBV20-1 among these.

Built from TCR beta cDNA, the libraries had unique molecular identifiers in them. From the PCR reads, TCRdb called clonotypes with MiXCR, one entry per CDR3 protein. This sample carries 450,000 or so distinct CDR3 sequences, less than 45% of them seen once, and the ten largest clones take over 10%. The sequencing sample was made of blood. The V call is TRBV28, the J call TRBJ2-5; D is perhaps TRBD1 (6 bases). The origin of this receptor is a girl between 5 and 17 years old with multiple sclerosis. This CDR3 is CASSLLDRPQETQYF. CDR3 bases: TGTGCCAGCAGTTTACTAGACAGGCCCCAAGAGACCCAGTACTTC.